This is a list of T cell receptor beta chains from one sample in a study of response to subunit inactivated influenza vaccine. TCRdb redid the calling of the RT-PCR reads with MiXCR, one entry per CDR3 protein. The sample has more than 500,000 distinct CDR3 sequences, roughly 12% seen once. These same records also appear under a second study, on T cells expressing NK-cell markers.

Sequenced here: PBMCs from blood, sampled on the day of vaccination. The receptors here all came from a man over 45 who received an inactivated influenza vaccine. The CDR3 runs from the conserved cysteine through the conserved F or W. The D gene is left open where the match is weak. Clone size is stated in some rows and not others, as once, few, many or a class when expanded.

d_gene: -
v_gene: TRBV7-2
abundance: few
j_gene: TRBJ2-7
len: 14
CDR3nt: TGTGCCAGCAGCTTCACAGGATCAACCTACGAGCAGTACTTC
CDR3aa: CASSFTGSTYEQYF

d_gene: TRBD1
v_gene: TRBV6-5
abundance: -
j_gene: TRBJ2-1
len: 10
CDR3nt: TGTGCCACCAGGGGGAAAGAGCAGTTCTTC
CDR3aa: CATRGKEQFF

d_gene: TRBD2
v_gene: TRBV15
abundance: -
j_gene: TRBJ2-1
len: 16
CDR3nt: TGTGCCACCAGCAGAGTAAAACGAGCGGGAAACAATGAGCAGTTCTTC
CDR3aa: CATSRVKRAGNNEQFF

d_gene: TRBD2
v_gene: TRBV4-2
abundance: few
j_gene: TRBJ2-3
len: 16
CDR3nt: TGTGCCAGCAGCCAGCCTCCGGGACTAGCTCCAGATACGCAGTATTTT
CDR3aa: CASSQPPGLAPDTQYF

d_gene: -
v_gene: TRBV3-1
abundance: -
j_gene: TRBJ2-7
len: 17
CDR3nt: TGTGCCAGCAGCCAATCCTTCGGGGATACCTTCCCCTACGAGCAGTACTTC
CDR3aa: CASSQSFGDTFPYEQYF

d_gene: -
v_gene: TRBV12-5
abundance: few
j_gene: TRBJ2-5
len: 11
CDR3nt: TGTGCTAGTGCCAGCGAGGAGACCCAGTACTTC
CDR3aa: CASASEETQYF

d_gene: TRBD2
v_gene: TRBV7-6
abundance: few
j_gene: TRBJ2-3
len: 18
CDR3nt: TGTGCCAGCAGCTGGGGACTAGCGGGGGAGTTAGGGACAGATACGCAGTATTTT
CDR3aa: CASSWGLAGELGTDTQYF

d_gene: -
v_gene: TRBV28
abundance: few
j_gene: TRBJ2-7
len: 19
CDR3nt: TGTGCCAGCAGCTTATTATTAAGGACTACCACCCGTAAAACCTACGAGCAGTACTTC
CDR3aa: CASSLLLRTTTRKTYEQYF

d_gene: -
v_gene: TRBV20-1
abundance: -
j_gene: TRBJ1-2
len: 13
CDR3nt: TGCAGCGCTAGCGGGGGCCGGAACTATGGCTACACCTTC
CDR3aa: CSASGGRNYGYTF

d_gene: -
v_gene: TRBV12-3/TRBV12-4
abundance: -
j_gene: TRBJ1-5
len: 15
CDR3nt: TGTGCCAGCACACACCGCGGGGACACTGGCGGGCCCCAGCATTTT
CDR3aa: CASTHRGDTGGPQHF

d_gene: -
v_gene: TRBV29-1
abundance: -
j_gene: TRBJ2-3
len: 13
CDR3nt: TGCAGCTTTGGTGGCAGATACACAGATACGCAGTATTTT
CDR3aa: CSFGGRYTDTQYF

d_gene: -
v_gene: TRBV10-3
abundance: few
j_gene: TRBJ2-4
len: 14
CDR3nt: TGTGCCTCGCCTCTGGGGACTGCCAAAAACATTCAGTACTTC
CDR3aa: CASPLGTAKNIQYF

d_gene: -
v_gene: TRBV9
abundance: few
j_gene: TRBJ2-5
len: 14
CDR3nt: TGTGCCAGCAGCGTAGCGGTCAACCAAGAGACCCAGTACTTC
CDR3aa: CASSVAVNQETQYF

d_gene: TRBD2
v_gene: TRBV20-1
abundance: few
j_gene: TRBJ2-1
len: 14
CDR3nt: TGCAGTGCGAGAGCGGGAGTTTCCTACAATGAGCAGTTCTTC
CDR3aa: CSARAGVSYNEQFF

d_gene: TRBD1
v_gene: TRBV7-8
abundance: many
j_gene: TRBJ2-3
len: 17
CDR3nt: TGTGCCAGCAGCCTCCTTCGGACAGGGGGGAGCACAGATACGCAGTATTTT
CDR3aa: CASSLLRTGGSTDTQYF

d_gene: TRBD2
v_gene: TRBV7-2
abundance: many
j_gene: TRBJ2-5
len: 14
CDR3nt: TGTGCCAGCAGATTAGCGGGAGGGCAAGAGACCCAGTACTTC
CDR3aa: CASRLAGGQETQYF

d_gene: -
v_gene: TRBV4-1
abundance: -
j_gene: TRBJ2-1
len: 14
CDR3nt: TGCGCCAGCAGCCAAGATGACTATCTCAATGAGCAGTTCTTC
CDR3aa: CASSQDDYLNEQFF

d_gene: -
v_gene: TRBV11-2
abundance: few
j_gene: TRBJ2-2
len: 15
CDR3nt: TGTGCCAGCAGCCGCCAGGGACAGAACACCGGGGAGCTGTTTTTT
CDR3aa: CASSRQGQNTGELFF

d_gene: TRBD2
v_gene: TRBV27
abundance: few
j_gene: TRBJ2-7
len: 13
CDR3nt: TGTGCCAGCAGTTTCGGACTAGCGCGTGAGCAGTACTTC
CDR3aa: CASSFGLAREQYF

d_gene: -
v_gene: TRBV7-9
abundance: -
j_gene: TRBJ2-1
len: 15
CDR3nt: TGTGCCAGCAGCGTCACGGGTCCCAACTACAATGAGCAGTTCTTC
CDR3aa: CASSVTGPNYNEQFF

d_gene: -
v_gene: TRBV20-1
abundance: few
j_gene: TRBJ1-1
len: 11
CDR3nt: TGCAGTGCGTCACAGGGCTTCGAAGCTTTCTTT
CDR3aa: CSASQGFEAFF

d_gene: -
v_gene: TRBV27
abundance: -
j_gene: TRBJ2-1
len: 18
CDR3nt: TGTGCCAGCAGTTTACATTCTAGCAGCAGGAGCTCCTACAATGAGCAGTTCTTC
CDR3aa: CASSLHSSSRSSYNEQFF

d_gene: TRBD1
v_gene: TRBV24-1
abundance: few
j_gene: TRBJ2-1
len: 16
CDR3nt: TGTGCCACCAGTGAACCTGACAGGGGGTCTTACAATGAGCAGTTCTTC
CDR3aa: CATSEPDRGSYNEQFF

d_gene: -
v_gene: TRBV20-1
abundance: -
j_gene: TRBJ2-7
len: 14
CDR3nt: TGCAGTGCCCTGAGCGGAGGGGGGTCCTACGAGCAGTACTTC
CDR3aa: CSALSGGGSYEQYF

d_gene: -
v_gene: TRBV4-3
abundance: -
j_gene: TRBJ2-7
len: 13
CDR3nt: TGCGCCAGCAGCCAATTCAGGGGCAACGAGCAGTACTTC
CDR3aa: CASSQFRGNEQYF

d_gene: -
v_gene: TRBV5-1
abundance: -
j_gene: TRBJ2-7
len: 14
CDR3nt: TGCGCCAGCAGCTTGGTCCAGGGAAACAACGAGCAGTACTTC
CDR3aa: CASSLVQGNNEQYF

d_gene: -
v_gene: TRBV6-2/TRBV6-3
abundance: -
j_gene: TRBJ1-2
len: 18
CDR3nt: TGTGCCAGCAGTTACTCCCCCTGGAGCGGGAAAGCTAACTATGGCTACACCTTC
CDR3aa: CASSYSPWSGKANYGYTF

d_gene: -
v_gene: TRBV21-1
abundance: -
j_gene: TRBJ2-4
len: 15
CDR3nt: -
CDR3aa: CASSKSVGQGNIQYF

d_gene: TRBD2
v_gene: TRBV7-6
abundance: -
j_gene: TRBJ2-1
len: 18
CDR3nt: TGTGCCAGCAGCTGGGGCCCGGCTAGCGGAAGCTCCTACAATGAGCAGTTCTTC
CDR3aa: CASSWGPASGSSYNEQFF

d_gene: -
v_gene: TRBV4-1
abundance: -
j_gene: TRBJ2-5
len: 14
CDR3nt: TGCGCCAGCAGCCAAACACAGGGTTGGGAGACCCAGTACTTC
CDR3aa: CASSQTQGWETQYF

d_gene: -
v_gene: TRBV6-1
abundance: many
j_gene: TRBJ2-3
len: 15
CDR3nt: TGTGCCAGCAGACAGCTCCGGGCCGCTCGAGATACGCAGTATTTT
CDR3aa: CASRQLRAARDTQYF